One and the same sample provided the 17 T cell receptor beta chains below, sequenced in a study of CD8 T cells in Susac syndrome. Random hexamers were used to reverse transcribe the RNA input (about 0.45 to 1 ug). One entry per CDR3 protein results from TCRdb running MiXCR on the immunoSEQ multiplex PCR reads. Among a few hundred thousand distinct CDR3 sequences, 85% were seen once, and the ten largest hold 0.11%. The sequencing sample was made of CD8+ T cells from PBMCs. These receptors came from a human donor with multiple sclerosis.

This clonotype has just one count. This chain uses TRBV9 with TRBJ2-4; perhaps TRBD2 as D (6 bases). Trimming took off 3 bases at V and 6 bases at J, with 13 bases between the two ends. This CDR3 is built from 14 residues. Per germline, CDR1 SGDLS and CDR2 YYNGEE. CDR3: CASSDWRGGNIQYF. CDR3 nucleotide sequence: TGTGCCAGCAGCGATTGGCGGGGTGGAAACATTCAGTACTTC.

The chain couples TRBV29-1 to TRBJ1-5; TRBD1 aligns across 7 bases. The junction had 3 bases not matched to a gene; V was cut back by 4 bases and J by 0 bases. Germline assignment: CDR1 SQVTM and CDR2 ANQGSEA. The CDR3 is 14 residues long. The DNA for the CDR3 is TGCAGCGTTGCCGGGACAGATAGCAATCAGCCCCAGCATTTT. This sequence encodes CSVAGTDSNQPQHF.

This clonotype was seen only a few times. The chain joins TRBV5-6 to TRBJ2-2, with TRBD2 as a possible D gene (5 bases). The ends were cut back, 4 bases at V and 8 bases at J, with 15 bases in the middle. The CDR3 spans 14 residues. Per the germline V gene, CDR1 is SGHDT and CDR2 is YYEEEE. The CDR3 nucleotides are TGTGCCAGCAGCCGCGCAACGCGGGCTGGGGAGCTGTTTTTT. Translation gives CASSRATRAGELFF.

The rearrangement links TRBV28 to TRBJ2-2, with D tentatively TRBD2 (6 bases). The CDR3 is 13 amino acids. Germline V gene data show CDR1 as MDHEN and CDR2 as SYDVKM. V was shortened by 10 bases and J by 3 bases, with 12 bases between the two germline ends. The CDR3 region is CAIRTMDTGELFF. Here the CDR3 DNA reads TGTGCCATCCGGACTATGGACACCGGGGAGCTGTTTTTT.

This chain connects TRBV12-3 or TRBV12-4 to TRBJ2-3, with TRBD2 matching 7 bases. The length of the CDR3 is 18 residues. After removal of 6 bases from V and 8 bases from J, the junction contained 23 bases not matched to a gene. The CDR3 region is CASRGWEPQRGQGVTQYF. The CDR3 DNA is TGTGCCAGCAGGGGCTGGGAGCCTCAGCGGGGCCAAGGGGTTACGCAGTATTTT.

The chain links TRBV6-1 to TRBJ1-3, with D unclear. This CDR3 spans 13 amino acids. V was trimmed by 7 bases and J by 0 bases, leaving 7 bases between them. Germline CDR1 reads MNHNS; CDR2 reads SASEGT. Here the CDR3 reads CASTTGSGNTIYF. The CDR3 nucleotides are TGTGCCAGCACGACCGGCTCTGGAAACACCATATATTTT.

This chain joins TRBV27 and TRBJ1-6; D may be TRBD1 (5 bases). The germline CDR1 and CDR2 sequences are MNHEY and SMNVEV (reference sequence). The germline V and J ends were trimmed by 5 bases and 9 bases, with 17 bases remaining between them. This CDR3 spans 15 amino acids. CDR3 sequence (DNA): TGTGCCAGCAGTCGTATCCGGGGGGAGGGTTCACCCCTCCACTTT. Its translation is CASSRIRGEGSPLHF.

The rearrangement uses TRBV10-2 and TRBJ1-5; TRBD1 is a possible D gene (5 bases). V lost 4 bases to trimming and J lost 3 bases, with 10 bases between them. The CDR3 consists of 14 residues. Per germline, CDR1 WSHSY and CDR2 SAAADI. The CDR3 spells CASSVGRNNQPQHF. The CDR3 nucleotides read TGCGCCAGCAGTGTGGGACGGAACAATCAGCCCCAGCATTTT.

V gene TRBV5-6 combines with J gene TRBJ2-7, with no clear D. The CDR3 runs 12 residues. The V end lost 4 bases, the J end lost 4 bases, and 9 bases lay between the germline ends. Germline lookup yields CDR1 SGHDT and CDR2 YYEEEE. The CDR3 region is CASSEGIYEQYF. The DNA of the CDR3 is TGTGCCAGCAGCGAAGGGATTTACGAGCAGTACTTC.

The V gene is TRBV27, the J gene TRBJ2-3, with TRBD2 matching 10 bases. CDR3 length equals 20 residues. Trimming took 2 bases from V and 2 from J; bases not matched to a gene: 16. Looked up from germline, CDR1 is MNHEY and CDR2 is SMNVEV (reference sequence). The CDR3 DNA reads as TGTGCCAGCAGTTTAATCCCCGGGTCCTTAGCGGGAGGACCCACAGATACGCAGTATTTT. The encoded protein is CASSLIPGSLAGGPTDTQYF.

The chain employs TRBV7-9 and TRBJ2-7; 8 nucleotides match TRBD2. Losses at the gene ends were 5 bases for V and 0 bases for J; bases not matched to a gene: 6. The CDR3 runs to 15 residues. Looked up from germline, CDR1 is SEHNR and CDR2 is FQNEAQ (reference sequence). This CDR3 reads CASSPRGGLSYEQYF. CDR3 sequence (DNA): TGTGCCAGCAGCCCCCGGGGGGGACTCTCCTACGAGCAGTACTTC. Full variable domain (rest looked up from reference TRBV7-9 and TRBJ2-7): DTGVSQNPRHKITKRGQNVTFRCDPISEHNRLYWYRQTLGQGPEFLTYFQNEAQLEKSRLLSDRFSAERPKGSFSTLEIQRTEQGDSAMYLCASSPRGGLSYEQYFGPGTRLTVT.

This chain links TRBV9 with TRBJ1-1; tentative D call: TRBD1 (5 bases). CDR3 length: 12 residues. CDR1 SGDLS and CDR2 YYNGEE come from the germline V gene. V lost 7 bases, J lost 7 bases, and 14 bases lay in between. CDR3 region: CASGPGGNEAFF. DNA for the CDR3: TGTGCCAGCGGCCCGGGGGGGAATGAAGCTTTCTTT.

This clonotype has a single count. The chain links TRBV2 to TRBJ2-7; TRBD2 matches at 10 bases. J was trimmed by 1 base and V by 10 bases; bases with no gene match: 10. Per germline, CDR1 SNHLY and CDR2 FYNNEI. CDR3 length: 15 amino acids. CDR3 bases: TGTGCCACCCGAATCAGCGGGAGGGAATCCTACGAGCAGTACTTC. Amino acid sequence: CATRISGRESYEQYF. Filled out from reference TRBV2 and TRBJ2-7, the complete variable domain reads EPEVTQTPSHQVTQMGQEVILRCVPISNHLYFYWYRQILGQKVEFLVSFYNNEISEKSEIFDDQFSVERPDGSNFTLKIRSTKLEDSAMYFCATRISGRESYEQYFGPGTRLTVT.

The rearrangement uses TRBV14 and TRBJ2-1; 7 nucleotides match TRBD1. Germline V CDR1 and CDR2: SGHDN, FVKESK. The CDR3 totals 16 residues. The junction had 5 bases not matched to a gene; V was cut back by 1 base and J by 2 bases. CDR3 coding DNA: TGTGCCAGCAGCCAAGGGCCAGACAGGGCCTACAATGAGCAGTTCTTC. Translating it yields CASSQGPDRAYNEQFF.

The sample holds a few counts of this clonotype. V usage is TRBV2 and J usage is TRBJ1-5, with D maybe TRBD1 (5 bases). Per germline, CDR1 SNHLY and CDR2 FYNNEI. The V gene lost 3 bases and the J gene lost 4 bases, with 13 bases spanning the gap. The CDR3 totals 15 residues. Here the CDR3 reads CASSDWGRGNQPQHF. The CDR3 region has the DNA TGTGCCAGCAGTGATTGGGGCAGAGGGAATCAGCCCCAGCATTTT. Full variable domain (missing parts from reference TRBV2 and TRBJ1-5): EPEVTQTPSHQVTQMGQEVILRCVPISNHLYFYWYRQILGQKVEFLVSFYNNEISEKSEIFDDQFSVERPDGSNFTLKIRSTKLEDSAMYFCASSDWGRGNQPQHFGDGTRLSIL.

The chain combines TRBV7-9 with TRBJ2-5, with 13 bases lining up with TRBD2. J lost 5 bases, V lost 7 bases, and 7 bases had no gene match. Germline CDR1 SEHNR, CDR2 FQNEAQ (reference sequence). CDR3 size: 15 residues. For the CDR3, the DNA is TGTGCCAGCACCCGGACTAGCGGGAGTCCGGAGACCCAGTACTTC. As protein: CASTRTSGSPETQYF. Based on the CDR3 plus reference TRBV7-9 and TRBJ2-5, the full variable domain is DTGVSQNPRHKITKRGQNVTFRCDPISEHNRLYWYRQTLGQGPEFLTYFQNEAQLEKSRLLSDRFSAERPKGSFSTLEIQRTEQGDSAMYLCASTRTSGSPETQYFGPGTRLLVL.

V and J are TRBV27 and TRBJ2-1, with D hard to call. The germline V and J ends were trimmed by 0 bases and 7 bases, with 7 bases remaining between them. Looked up from germline, CDR1 is MNHEY and CDR2 is SMNVEV (reference sequence). The CDR3 is 13 residues long. The CDR3 loop reads CASSLSRFNEQFF. CDR3 DNA sequence: TGTGCCAGCAGTTTATCGAGGTTTAATGAGCAGTTCTTC.